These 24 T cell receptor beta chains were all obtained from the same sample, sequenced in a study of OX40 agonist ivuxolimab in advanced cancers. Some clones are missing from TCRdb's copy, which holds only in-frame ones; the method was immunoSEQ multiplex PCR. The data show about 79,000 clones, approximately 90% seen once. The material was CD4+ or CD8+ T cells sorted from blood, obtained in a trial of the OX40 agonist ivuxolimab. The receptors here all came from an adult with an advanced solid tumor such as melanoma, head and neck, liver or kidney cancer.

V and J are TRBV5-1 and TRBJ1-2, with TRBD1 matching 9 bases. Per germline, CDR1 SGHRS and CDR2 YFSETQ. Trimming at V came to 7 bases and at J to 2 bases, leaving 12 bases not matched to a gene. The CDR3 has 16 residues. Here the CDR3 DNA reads TGCGCCAGCGGATATACTCCGGGACAGGGCAACTATGGCTACACCTTC. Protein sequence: CASGYTPGQGNYGYTF.

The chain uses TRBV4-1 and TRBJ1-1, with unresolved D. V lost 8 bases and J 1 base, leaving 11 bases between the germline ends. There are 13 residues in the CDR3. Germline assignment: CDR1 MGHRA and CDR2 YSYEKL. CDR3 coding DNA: TGCGCCAGCGGGCTCCTGACGAACACTGAAGCTTTCTTT. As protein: CASGLLTNTEAFF.

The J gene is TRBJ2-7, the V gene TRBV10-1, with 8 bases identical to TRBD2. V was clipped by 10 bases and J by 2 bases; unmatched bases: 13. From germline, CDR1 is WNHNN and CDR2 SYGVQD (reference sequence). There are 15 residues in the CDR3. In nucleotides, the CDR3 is TGCGCCACCTCTGGGACCGCGGGGGGACCCTACGAGCAGTACTTC. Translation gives CATSGTAGGPYEQYF.

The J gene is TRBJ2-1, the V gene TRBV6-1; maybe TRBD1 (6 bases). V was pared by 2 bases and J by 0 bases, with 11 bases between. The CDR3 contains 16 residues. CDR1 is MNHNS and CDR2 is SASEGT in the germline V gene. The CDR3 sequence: CASSEFPGASYNEQFF. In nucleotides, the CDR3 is TGTGCCAGCAGTGAATTTCCAGGGGCCTCCTACAATGAGCAGTTCTTC.

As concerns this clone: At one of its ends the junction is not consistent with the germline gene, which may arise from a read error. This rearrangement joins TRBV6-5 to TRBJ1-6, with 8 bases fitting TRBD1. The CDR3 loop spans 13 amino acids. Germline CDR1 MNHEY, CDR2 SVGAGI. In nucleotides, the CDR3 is TGTGCCAGCAGCAGGGGGCAGGATTCACCTCTCCACTTT. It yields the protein CASSRGQDSPLHF.

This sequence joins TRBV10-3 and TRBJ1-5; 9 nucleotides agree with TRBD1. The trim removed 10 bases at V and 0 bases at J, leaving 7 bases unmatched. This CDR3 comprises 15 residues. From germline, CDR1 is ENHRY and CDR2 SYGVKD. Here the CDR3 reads CATRTGDYSNQPQHF. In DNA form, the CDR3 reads TGTGCCACTCGGACAGGGGATTATAGCAATCAGCCCCAGCATTTT.

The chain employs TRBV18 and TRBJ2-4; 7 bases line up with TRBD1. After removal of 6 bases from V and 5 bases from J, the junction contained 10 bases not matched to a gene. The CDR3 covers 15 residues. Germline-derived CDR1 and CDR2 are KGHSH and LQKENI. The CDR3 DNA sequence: TGTGCCAGCTCCCTTAACAGGGGCATGGAAAACATTCAGTACTTC. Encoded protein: CASSLNRGMENIQYF. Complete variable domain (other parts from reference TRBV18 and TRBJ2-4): NAGVMQNPRHLVRRRGQEARLRCSPMKGHSHVYWYRQLPEEGLKFMVYLQKENIIDESGMPKERFSAEFPKEGPSILRIQQVVRGDSAAYFCASSLNRGMENIQYFGAGTRLSVL.

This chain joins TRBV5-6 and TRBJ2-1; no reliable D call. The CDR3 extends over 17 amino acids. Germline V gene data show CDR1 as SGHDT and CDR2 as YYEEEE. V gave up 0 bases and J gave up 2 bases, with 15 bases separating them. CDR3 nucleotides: TGTGCCAGCAGCTTGGATACCGACGGGTGGGCCTACAATGAGCAGTTCTTC. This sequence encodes CASSLDTDGWAYNEQFF.

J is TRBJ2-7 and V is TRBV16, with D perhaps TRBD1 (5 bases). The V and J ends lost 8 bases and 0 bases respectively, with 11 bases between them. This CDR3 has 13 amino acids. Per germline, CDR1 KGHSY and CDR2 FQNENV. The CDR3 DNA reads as TGTGCCAGCGCGGCAGGGATCTCCTACGAGCAGTACTTC. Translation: CASAAGISYEQYF. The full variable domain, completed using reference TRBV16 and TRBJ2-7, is GEEVAQTPKHLVRGEGQKAKLYCAPIKGHSYVFWYQQVLKNEFKFLISFQNENVFDETGMPKERFSAKCLPNSPCSLEIQATKLEDSAVYFCASAAGISYEQYFGPGTRLTVT.

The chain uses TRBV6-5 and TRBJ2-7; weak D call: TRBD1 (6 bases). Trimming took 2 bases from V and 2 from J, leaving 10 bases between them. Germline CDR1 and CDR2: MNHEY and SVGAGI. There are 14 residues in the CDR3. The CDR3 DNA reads TGTGCCAGCAGTTACAAGACAGGAGCCTACGAGCAGTACTTC. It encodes CASSYKTGAYEQYF.

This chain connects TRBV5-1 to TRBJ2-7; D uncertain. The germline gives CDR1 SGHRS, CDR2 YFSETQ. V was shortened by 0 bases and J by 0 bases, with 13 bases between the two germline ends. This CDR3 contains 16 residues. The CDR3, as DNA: TGCGCCAGCAGCTTGGTTTCCCGGGCCAACTCCTACGAGCAGTACTTC. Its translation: CASSLVSRANSYEQYF.

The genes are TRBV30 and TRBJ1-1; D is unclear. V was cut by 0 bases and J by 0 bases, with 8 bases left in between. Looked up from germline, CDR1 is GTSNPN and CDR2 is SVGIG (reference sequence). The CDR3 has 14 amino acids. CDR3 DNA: TGTGCCTGGAGTGTTGGAGGAGTGAACACTGAAGCTTTCTTT. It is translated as CAWSVGGVNTEAFF.

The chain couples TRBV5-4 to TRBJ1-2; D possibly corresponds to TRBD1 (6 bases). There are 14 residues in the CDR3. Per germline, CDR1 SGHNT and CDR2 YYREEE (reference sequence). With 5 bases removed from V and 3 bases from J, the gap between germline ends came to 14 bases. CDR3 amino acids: CASSRDKADYGYTF. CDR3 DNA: TGTGCCAGCAGTCGGGACAAAGCAGACTATGGCTACACCTTC.

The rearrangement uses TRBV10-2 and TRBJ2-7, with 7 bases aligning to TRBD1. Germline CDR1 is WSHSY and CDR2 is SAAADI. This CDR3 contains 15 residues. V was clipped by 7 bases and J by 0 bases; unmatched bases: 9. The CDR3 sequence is CASIDRVQSSYEQYF. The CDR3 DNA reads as TGCGCCAGCATTGACAGGGTCCAGAGCTCCTACGAGCAGTACTTC.

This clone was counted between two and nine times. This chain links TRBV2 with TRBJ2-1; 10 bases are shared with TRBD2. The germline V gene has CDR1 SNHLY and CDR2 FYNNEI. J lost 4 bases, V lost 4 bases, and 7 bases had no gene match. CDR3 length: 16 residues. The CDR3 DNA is TGTGCCAGCAGTGGTTCTAGCGGGGGATATTACAATGAGCAGTTCTTC. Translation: CASSGSSGGYYNEQFF. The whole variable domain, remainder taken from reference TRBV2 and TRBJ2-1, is EPEVTQTPSHQVTQMGQEVILRCVPISNHLYFYWYRQILGQKVEFLVSFYNNEISEKSEIFDDQFSVERPDGSNFTLKIRSTKLEDSAMYFCASSGSSGGYYNEQFFGPGTRLTVL.

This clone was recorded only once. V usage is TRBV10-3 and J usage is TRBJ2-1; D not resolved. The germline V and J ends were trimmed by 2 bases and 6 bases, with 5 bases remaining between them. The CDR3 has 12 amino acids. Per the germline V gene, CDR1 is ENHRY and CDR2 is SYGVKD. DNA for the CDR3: TGTGCCATCAGTGAGGATGGCAATGAGCAGTTCTTC. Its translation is CAISEDGNEQFF.

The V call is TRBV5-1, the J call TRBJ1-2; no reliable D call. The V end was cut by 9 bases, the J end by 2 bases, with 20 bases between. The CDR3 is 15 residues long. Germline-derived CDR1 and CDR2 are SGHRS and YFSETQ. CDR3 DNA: TGCGCCACCACGACTTCAGGCTCGGGAAACTATGGCTACACCTTC. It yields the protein CATTTSGSGNYGYTF.

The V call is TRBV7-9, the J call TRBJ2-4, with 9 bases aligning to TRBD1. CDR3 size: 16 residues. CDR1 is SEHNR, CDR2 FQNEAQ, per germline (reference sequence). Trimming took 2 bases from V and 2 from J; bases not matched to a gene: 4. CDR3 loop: CASSLWDRDTKNIQYF. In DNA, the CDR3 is TGTGCCAGCAGCTTATGGGACAGGGATACCAAAAACATTCAGTACTTC.

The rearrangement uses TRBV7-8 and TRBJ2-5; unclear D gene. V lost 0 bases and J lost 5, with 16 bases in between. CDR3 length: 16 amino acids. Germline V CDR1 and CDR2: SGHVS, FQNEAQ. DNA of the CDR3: TGTGCCAGCAGCTTAGCTCAGTCAACTCGGGTGGAGACCCAGTACTTC. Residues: CASSLAQSTRVETQYF. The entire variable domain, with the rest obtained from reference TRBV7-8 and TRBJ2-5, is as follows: GAGVSQSPRYKVAKRGQDVALRCDPISGHVSLFWYQQALGQGPEFLTYFQNEAQLDKSGLPSDRFFAERPEGSVSTLKIQRTQQEDSAVYLCASSLAQSTRVETQYFGPGTRLLVL.

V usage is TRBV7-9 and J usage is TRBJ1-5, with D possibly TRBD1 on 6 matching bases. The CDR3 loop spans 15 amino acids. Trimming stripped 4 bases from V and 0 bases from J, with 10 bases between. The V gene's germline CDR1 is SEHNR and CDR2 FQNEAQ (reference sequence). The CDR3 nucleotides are TGTGCCAGCAGCTCACCAGGGGATAGCAATCAGCCCCAGCATTTT. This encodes CASSSPGDSNQPQHF.

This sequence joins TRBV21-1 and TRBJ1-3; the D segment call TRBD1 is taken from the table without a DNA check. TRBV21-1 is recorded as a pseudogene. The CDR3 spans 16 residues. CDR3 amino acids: CASTGQGQGSGNTIYF. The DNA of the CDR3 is TGTGCCAGCACCGGACAGGGGCAAGGGTCTGGAAACACCATATATTTT.

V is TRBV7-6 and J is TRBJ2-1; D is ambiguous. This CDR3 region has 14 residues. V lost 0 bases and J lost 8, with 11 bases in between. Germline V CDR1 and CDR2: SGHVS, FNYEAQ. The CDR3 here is CASSLALFGDEQFF. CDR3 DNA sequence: TGTGCCAGCAGCTTAGCGCTATTTGGCGATGAGCAGTTCTTC.

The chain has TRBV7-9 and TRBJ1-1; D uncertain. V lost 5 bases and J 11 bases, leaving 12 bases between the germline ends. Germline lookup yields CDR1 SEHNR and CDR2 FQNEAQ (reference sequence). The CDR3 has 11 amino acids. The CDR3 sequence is CASSRNEGAFF. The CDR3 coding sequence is TGTGCCAGCAGCCGCAACGAAGGGGCTTTCTTT.

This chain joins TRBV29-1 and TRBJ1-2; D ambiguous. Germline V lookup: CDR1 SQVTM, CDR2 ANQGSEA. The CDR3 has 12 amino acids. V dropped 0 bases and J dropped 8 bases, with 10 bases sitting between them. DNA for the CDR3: TGCAGCGTTGAAGATCGTCCCGGGGGCTACACCTTC. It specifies CSVEDRPGGYTF.